The table lists the clone carrying this T cell receptor beta chain with a few counts. Here immunoSEQ multiplex PCR was the method, and the copy in TCRdb shows in-frame clones only, minus some. Of under 45,000 clones detected, 70% to 90% appear once; the ten largest clones hold under 4.5%. This record belongs to a study of T cell changes during pregnancy in multiple sclerosis. The V end was cut by 0 bases, the J end by 0 bases, with 8 bases between. The length of the CDR3 is 15 residues. The V gene's germline CDR1 is PRHDT and CDR2 FYEKMQ (reference sequence). The clonotype was recovered from a female donor with multiple sclerosis, enrolled in a pregnancy study. This sequence joins TRBV13 and TRBJ2-5; D remains unclear. Sequenced here: CD8+ T cells from peripheral blood mononuclear cells, sampled in the first trimester of pregnancy. The CDR3: CASSLGYSNQETQYF. The CDR3 region has the DNA TGTGCCAGCAGCTTAGGCTACAGCAACCAAGAGACCCAGTACTTC. Supplemented by reference TRBV13 and TRBJ2-5, the full variable domain reads AAGVIQSPRHLIKEKRETATLKCYPIPRHDTVYWYQQGPGQDPQFLISFYEKMQSDKGSIPDRFSAQQFSDYHSELNMSSLELGDSALYFCASSLGYSNQETQYFGPGTRLLVL.